This TCR beta chain was recovered during a study of beta chain features in type 1 diabetes. Expressed TCRB transcripts were sequenced because the entire RNA isolate underwent reverse transcription. The data were produced by immunoSEQ multiplex PCR, yet TCRdb's version contains in-frame clones alone and is incomplete. The data show roughly 310,000 clones, around 10% seen once. Sample: naive CD4+ T cells from blood. The receptor was derived from a woman between 25 and 40 years old in good health.

The CDR3 DNA follows: TGCAGCGTTGAGGAGCGGGAGGGCCTCGCGGACAATGAGCAGTTCTTC. Protein sequence: CSVEEREGLADNEQFF. The chain recombines TRBV29-1 with TRBJ2-1; 10 bases line up with TRBD2. There are 16 residues in the CDR3. The junction had 10 bases not matched to a gene; V was cut back by 3 bases and J by 5 bases. The V gene's germline CDR1 is SQVTM and CDR2 ANQGSEA.